The rows below give T cell receptor beta chains drawn from one sample of a study of tumor-infiltrating lymphocytes in primary liver carcinoma. TCRdb recomputed calls from the multiplex PCR reads with MiXCR, one row per CDR3 protein. In the table there are hundreds of thousands of distinct CDR3 sequences, 50% to 75% of which are singletons. Input material: peripheral blood. These receptors all stem from a young woman with primary liver carcinoma and hepatitis B virus infection. Each CDR3 is given with its conserved first and last residue. A D gene is named only where the DNA matches it firmly. Only some rows state a clone size, as once, few, many or a class for expanded clones.

cdr3_length	clone_size	v_call	d_call	j_call	cdr3_nt	cdr3_aa
14	once	TRBV19	NA	TRBJ2-2	TGTGCCAGTAGGAGTACCAGCTTTGCCGGGGAGCTGTTTTTT	CASRSTSFAGELFF
14	few	TRBV4-1	NA	TRBJ2-1	TGCGCCAGCAGCCAGCACCTGCAGGGAGGTGAGCAGTTCTTC	CASSQHLQGGEQFF
17	NA	TRBV24-1	NA	TRBJ2-2	TGTGCCACCAGTGATCCCCGACAGAGAGCGAACACCGGGGAGCTGTTTTTT	CATSDPRQRANTGELFF
13	NA	TRBV10-1	NA	TRBJ2-1	TGCGCCAGCAGTATTGGGCCATACAATGAGCAGTTCTTC	CASSIGPYNEQFF
11	NA	TRBV14	NA	TRBJ2-1	TGTGCCAGCAGCCGCAGACGTGAGCAGTTCTTC	CASSRRREQFF
12	many	TRBV6-5	NA	TRBJ1-2	TGTGCCAGCAGCCCTACTAACTATGGCTACACCTTC	CASSPTNYGYTF
13	NA	TRBV6-2/TRBV6-3	NA	TRBJ2-2	TGTGCCAGCAGCGCTATGAACACCGGGGATCCGTTTTTT	CASSAMNTGDPFF
13	many	TRBV6-2/TRBV6-3	NA	TRBJ2-1	TGTGCCAGCAGGGTTGGCGGGACCATTAATCGGTTCTTC	CASRVGGTINRFF
17	few	TRBV12-3/TRBV12-4	TRBD2	TRBJ2-5	TGTGCCAGCAGCTCCGGCGTACTAGCGGGAGTCCGGGAGACCCAGTACTTC	CASSSGVLAGVRETQYF
15	NA	TRBV7-9	NA	TRBJ1-1	TGTGCCAGCAGCTTAGCCCCCTTCGGGGGAACTGAAGCTTTCTTT	CASSLAPFGGTEAFF
11	many	TRBV29-1	NA	TRBJ1-4	TGCAGCGTTTTAAAAAATGAAAAACTGTTTTTT	CSVLKNEKLFF
15	few	TRBV6-1	TRBD2	TRBJ2-7	TGTGCCAGCAGCGAAGGGACTAGCGGGAGCTACGAGCAGTACTTC	CASSEGTSGSYEQYF
14	NA	TRBV6-5	TRBD1	TRBJ1-1	TGTGCCAGCAGTACCGGACAGGGCGGCACTGAAGCTTTCTTT	CASSTGQGGTEAFF
14	NA	TRBV12-3/TRBV12-4	NA	TRBJ2-2	TGTGCCAGCAGTCCTAGGGGGTACACCGGGGAGCTGTTTTTT	CASSPRGYTGELFF
13	NA	TRBV5-6	TRBD2	TRBJ2-7	TGTGCCGGCAGCTTGGGAGGGTCCAACGAGCAGTACTTC	CAGSLGGSNEQYF
15	NA	TRBV5-4	TRBD1	TRBJ2-6	TGTGCCAGCAGCTCTAGGGGTACAGGGGCCAACGTCCTTACTTTC	CASSSRGTGANVLTF
16	NA	TRBV14	TRBD2	TRBJ2-1	TGTGCCAGCAGCCGAGAACTAGCGCAGCTTGGCAATGAGCAGTTCTTC	CASSRELAQLGNEQFF
14	many	TRBV6-2/TRBV6-3	NA	TRBJ2-7	TGTGCCAGCAGTGGGGATCTTGCCCTCTACGAGCAGTACTTC	CASSGDLALYEQYF
16	once	TRBV4-2	NA	TRBJ2-2	TGTGCCAGCAGCCCCCGGGAATGGGGTGGCACCGGGGAGCTGTTTTTT	CASSPREWGGTGELFF
14	few	TRBV12-3/TRBV12-4	NA	TRBJ1-1	TGTGCCAGCAGGGGACCGTGGATGAACGCTGAAGCTTTCTTT	CASRGPWMNAEAFF
13	few	TRBV5-4	NA	TRBJ1-1	TGTGCCAGCAGCTTGGTGATCACCTCTGAAGCTTTCTTT	CASSLVITSEAFF
15	NA	TRBV12-3/TRBV12-4	TRBD1	TRBJ1-1	TGTGCCAGCTCCCAGGGACAGCTCATGAACACTGAAGCTTTCTTT	CASSQGQLMNTEAFF
12	many	TRBV6-5	NA	TRBJ2-5	TGTGCCAGCATCAAACCGGGTGGGACCCAGTACTTC	CASIKPGGTQYF
13	NA	TRBV29-1	NA	TRBJ2-7	TGCAGTGTTGAGGAACAGGAATCCTACGAGCAGTACTTC	CSVEEQESYEQYF
18	NA	TRBV7-9	NA	TRBJ2-1	TGTGCCAGCAGCTTAGAGTGGCTCGGCTCCCCCCCCACCTTGGAGCAGTTCTTC	CASSLEWLGSPPTLEQFF
15	NA	TRBV20-1	TRBD2	TRBJ2-5	TGCAGTGCCCTTCAGCGGGAATTTGCCGAAGAGACCCAGTACTTC	CSALQREFAEETQYF
12	NA	TRBV12-3/TRBV12-4	NA	TRBJ1-1	TGTGCCAGCATTTTAGGGAACACTGAAGCTTTCTTT	CASILGNTEAFF
14	many	TRBV6-6	NA	TRBJ1-2	TGTGCCAGCAGCTCAGGGGCCGGCGGCTATGGCTACACCTTC	CASSSGAGGYGYTF
13	many	TRBV11-3	NA	TRBJ1-2	TGTGCCAGCAGCTTTGACAGATCCTATGGCTACACCTTC	CASSFDRSYGYTF
13	NA	TRBV12-3/TRBV12-4	NA	TRBJ1-2	TGTGCCAGCAGTTTAGTCGGGACGCATGGCTACATCTTC	CASSLVGTHGYIF